This T cell receptor (beta chain) was captured by sequencing in a study of OX40 agonist ivuxolimab in advanced cancers. Germline V gives CDR1 WSHSY, CDR2 SAAADI. The CDR3 runs 14 residues. V was clipped by 6 bases and J by 6 bases, with 18 bases between them. Concerning this clone: Its specificity is not known.

The table came from immunoSEQ multiplex PCR; TCRdb's copy has only in-frame clones and leaves some out. Here the sample spans approximately 63,000 clones, around 79% being singletons. The study's findings and limits: Dosing at 0.1 to 3.0 mg/kg was accompanied by clonal expansion of CD4+ and CD8+ blood T cells by week 6.

People who had autoimmune disease history or systemic immunosuppression were excluded. Drawing of blood for sampling happened at baseline, at cycle 4 day 1, and at cycle 7 day 1. The receptor was isolated from an adult with an advanced solid tumor such as melanoma, head and neck, liver or kidney cancer. The material was CD4+ or CD8+ T cells sorted from blood, obtained in a trial of the OX40 agonist ivuxolimab. The V call is TRBV10-2, the J call TRBJ2-7; D not resolved. The CDR3 coding sequence is TGCGCCAGCAGAACCGGGCCGCGCGCCGCCGAGCAGTACTTC. Encoded protein: CASRTGPRAAEQYF.